Listed below are T cell receptor beta chains from one sample, sequenced in a study of shared clonotypes between healthy human individuals. Sequenced by immunoSEQ multiplex PCR; TCRdb stores in-frame clones only, minus some. The sample has hundreds of thousands of clones, around 74% seen once; the top ten hold 10%. Sequencing used memory CD4+ T cells sorted from blood. These receptors all come from a man aged 25-40 years in good health. The CDR3 runs from the conserved cysteine through the conserved F or W. D genes are given only for firm matches. Size tells how often a clone was seen (once, few, many) or the class of an expanded clone, and some rows leave it out.

D gene,J gene,V gene,clone size,CDR3 protein,CDR3 DNA
TRBD2,TRBJ2-7,TRBV9,NA,CASSVTGTRGDEQYF,TGTGCCAGCAGCGTTACCGGGACTAGAGGAGATGAGCAGTACTTC
NA,TRBJ1-1,TRBV6-6,NA,CASSPTQAFF,TGTGCCAGCAGCCCCACGCAAGCTTTCTTT
NA,TRBJ2-1,TRBV10-3,NA,CAIRDRNNEQFF,TGTGCCATTCGGGACCGGAACAATGAGCAGTTCTTC
NA,TRBJ1-1,TRBV29-1,NA,CSVAQGWGMNTEAFF,TGCAGCGTTGCGCAGGGGTGGGGGATGAACACTGAAGCTTTCTTT
NA,TRBJ1-1,TRBV29-1,NA,CSVLWLNTEAFF,TGCAGCGTACTTTGGTTGAACACTGAAGCTTTCTTT
NA,TRBJ2-7,TRBV5-1,NA,CASSLFSFMEQYF,TGCGCCAGCAGCTTGTTTAGCTTCATGGAGCAGTACTTC
NA,TRBJ2-7,TRBV10-1,NA,CASSVSWHGGEQYF,TGCGCCAGCAGTGTCTCCTGGCACGGGGGAGAGCAGTACTTC
TRBD1,TRBJ2-5,TRBV5-6,NA,CASSVTGQGKETQYF,TGTGCCAGCAGTGTGACAGGGCAGGGTAAAGAGACCCAGTACTTC
TRBD2,TRBJ2-7,TRBV18,NA,CASSPPGLAGGYTYEQYF,TGTGCCAGCTCACCACCGGGACTAGCGGGAGGGTATACCTACGAGCAGTACTTC
TRBD1,TRBJ1-1,TRBV5-4,few,CASKQGADTEAFF,TGTGCCAGCAAACAGGGGGCGGACACTGAAGCTTTCTTT
TRBD1,TRBJ2-1,TRBV27,NA,CASSAHRGQAYNEQFF,TGTGCCAGCAGCGCACACAGGGGGCAGGCCTACAATGAGCAGTTCTTC
NA,TRBJ2-1,TRBV5-4,NA,CASSLVGAGNPEQFF,TGTGCCAGCAGCTTAGTGGGGGCAGGAAATCCCGAGCAGTTCTTC
NA,TRBJ2-5,TRBV15,few,CATSSLLRAGSPLGETQYF,TGTGCCACCAGCTCCCTACTAAGGGCGGGTTCCCCCCTCGGGGAGACCCAGTACTTC
NA,TRBJ1-4,TRBV6-5,NA,CASTSSSRGEKLFF,TGTGCCAGCACCTCCTCGAGCAGGGGTGAAAAACTGTTTTTT
TRBD2,TRBJ2-1,TRBV6-5,NA,CASRGLAESRQFF,TGTGCCAGCAGGGGGCTAGCGGAAAGTAGGCAGTTCTTC
NA,TRBJ2-2,TRBV2,NA,CASSRDLGGTGELFF,TGTGCCAGCAGTCGAGATCTAGGGGGCACCGGGGAGCTGTTTTTT
NA,TRBJ1-3,TRBV28,NA,CASSGPGGNSGNTIYF,TGTGCCAGCAGTGGGCCGGGGGGGAACTCTGGAAACACCATATATTTT
NA,TRBJ1-1,TRBV7-8,NA,CASSASYEAFF,TGTGCCAGCAGCGCCTCATACGAAGCTTTCTTT
NA,TRBJ1-5,TRBV6-6,NA,CATTREAQPQHF,TGTGCCACGACGAGGGAGGCTCAGCCCCAGCATTTT
TRBD2,TRBJ2-5,TRBV10-2,NA,CASSLAGETQYF,TGCGCCAGCAGCCTAGCGGGGGAGACCCAGTACTTC
NA,TRBJ2-5,TRBV7-9,NA,CASSLYPSATQETQYF,TGTGCCAGCAGCTTATACCCTAGCGCGACACAAGAGACCCAGTACTTC
NA,TRBJ2-2,TRBV6-4,once,CASRSLTNTGELFF,TGTGCCAGCCGTAGCCTAACGAACACCGGGGAGCTGTTTTTT
NA,TRBJ2-3,TRBV5-4,NA,CASSTDTDTQYF,TGTGCCAGCAGCACCGACACAGATACGCAGTATTTT
NA,TRBJ1-2,TRBV5-1,NA,CASSLETGRSGGYTF,TGCGCCAGCAGCTTGGAAACAGGCCGCTCGGGTGGCTACACCTTC
NA,TRBJ2-7,TRBV5-1,NA,CASSLAGGTPSEQYF,TGCGCCAGCAGCTTGGCCGGTGGGACTCCTTCCGAGCAGTACTTC
NA,TRBJ2-5,TRBV7-9,few,CASSPGLGETQYF,TGTGCCAGCAGCCCTGGACTTGGGGAGACCCAGTACTTC
TRBD2,TRBJ2-1,TRBV5-1,NA,CASSLLASGAYNEQFF,TGCGCCAGCAGCTTGTTGGCTAGCGGGGCCTACAATGAGCAGTTCTTC
NA,TRBJ1-2,TRBV5-4,NA,CASSLDANVYGYTF,TGTGCCAGCAGCTTGGACGCGAACGTCTATGGCTACACCTTC
TRBD1,TRBJ1-2,TRBV2,NA,CASKEGQGLFYGYTF,TGTGCCAGTAAAGAGGGACAGGGGCTTTTCTATGGCTACACCTTC
NA,TRBJ1-3,TRBV19,NA,CASSPPGTRSLSGNTIYF,TGTGCCAGTAGTCCCCCCGGGACAAGATCACTCTCTGGAAACACCATATATTTT
NA,TRBJ2-1,TRBV28,once,CASSYLATYNEQFF,TGTGCCAGCAGTTATCTAGCCACATACAATGAGCAGTTCTTC
TRBD2,TRBJ2-1,TRBV6-5,NA,CASSLTSAFYNEQFF,TGTGCCAGCAGTTTAACTAGCGCCTTTTACAATGAGCAGTTCTTC
NA,TRBJ2-1,TRBV7-8,NA,CASSSSIRDEQFF,TGTGCCAGCAGCTCTAGTATTCGCGATGAGCAGTTCTTC
TRBD1,TRBJ1-3,TRBV11-2,NA,CASRTAGGVGNTIYF,TGTGCCAGCAGAACCGCAGGGGGCGTGGGGAACACCATATATTTT
NA,TRBJ1-4,TRBV15,NA,CATSRDTRVGEKLFF,TGTGCCACCAGCAGAGATACCAGGGTTGGCGAAAAACTGTTTTTT
NA,TRBJ1-2,TRBV2,NA,CASSGPGYGYTF,TGTGCCAGCAGTGGGCCCGGCTATGGCTACACCTTC
NA,TRBJ1-2,TRBV19,NA,CATTGGDYGYTF,TGTGCCACGACCGGAGGGGACTATGGCTACACCTTC
NA,TRBJ2-7,TRBV29-1,NA,CSVGGFDEQYF,TGCAGCGTTGGAGGATTTGACGAGCAGTACTTC
NA,TRBJ2-2,TRBV28,NA,CASRSTGLNTGELFF,TGTGCCAGCAGGTCGACAGGCCTGAACACCGGGGAGCTGTTTTTT
NA,TRBJ1-5,TRBV28,NA,CASILGGGQPQHF,TGTGCCAGCATACTGGGAGGGGGTCAGCCCCAGCATTTT